This T cell receptor (beta chain) was recorded in a study of CD8 T cells in ankylosing spondylitis. Trimming took 6 bases from V and 7 from J, leaving 19 bases between them. The CDR3 has 14 residues. Germline V gives CDR1 MNHNS, CDR2 SASEGT. This clonotype has only a few counts. The antigen is not known. Study-level results: Enrichment of disease-linked clones was reportedly significant in matched ankylosing spondylitis synovial fluid. The study identified a TCR beta motif of roughly eight highly homologous variants that appeared characteristic of ankylosing spondylitis blood. Disease-linked clones proved CD8+ and comparatively uncommon in peripheral blood.

5'-RACE, quantitative and with molecular barcodes, yielded the TCR beta libraries. Via MiXCR, TCRdb re-called the 5' RACE reads, giving one row per CDR3 protein. This sample has 470,000 or so distinct CDR3 sequences; 25% to 30% occur once, and the top ten carry under 0.9%. The TCR comes from a male donor with ankylosing spondylitis. V is TRBV6-1 and J is TRBJ2-7; D possibly uses TRBD1 or TRBD2 (5 bases each). Material: blood, either unsorted or a sorted T cell fraction (not recorded which). Here the CDR3 reads CASSQFGTSGEQYV. The CDR3 coding sequence is TGTGCCAGCAGCCAATTCGGGACGTCAGGGGAGCAGTACGTC.